The clone carrying this TCR beta chain was counted once. Its target is not known. A second about 6 to 11 cycle PCR used barcoded and J-beta primers. Each cDNA molecule was tagged by a template-switch adaptor with 12 random nucleotides. TCRdb passed the 5' RACE reads through MiXCR, listing each CDR3 protein once. The sample lists about 680,000 distinct CDR3 sequences; about 52% were seen once. The data stem from a study of blood T cells in healthy people across ages. Regarding the study as a whole: With age, beta diversity per million T cells declined roughly linearly, significantly by about 37.

The CDR3 sequence is 12 residues long. From germline, CDR1 is SGHTA and CDR2 FQGNSA. The chain joins TRBV7-2 to TRBJ2-5; possible D gene TRBD2, 6 bases. The J call may be wrong; the DNA end is better matched by TRBJ2-7. The sequenced sample was blood. This TCR was recovered from a woman aged 60-70 years in good health. The CDR3 nucleotides are TGTGCCAGCACGGACTATGGGGCCGAGCAGTACTTC. This codes for CASTDYGAEQYF.